This T cell receptor (beta chain) was observed in a study of T cell repertoires in cytomegalovirus infection. Background on the study: Well-studied HLA-B-restricted epitopes and recently identified HLA-C-restricted epitopes of CMV were both used in the study. Public TCR beta signatures were indicative of both CMV infection and a matching HLA type. Study-wide results and caveats: In two of eight donors, the top clonotype was HLA-C-restricted CMV-specific. Carriage of CMV together with the relevant HLA was identifiable through cumulative public TCR beta family frequency.

The ends were cut back, 3 bases at V and 0 bases at J, with 12 bases in the middle. This CDR3 spans 15 amino acids. Per germline, CDR1 SGHTA and CDR2 FQGNSA. As to this clonotype: The target antigen is unknown.

TCRdb processed the reads anew with MiXCR; each CDR3 protein has one entry. The sample has 80,000 or so distinct CDR3 sequences, roughly 37% seen once. Specimen: CD8+ T cells from cultured PBMCs, collected from culture after CMV antigen stimulation. The rearrangement uses TRBV7-2 and TRBJ2-7, with D perhaps assigned TRBD1 or TRBD2 (5 bases each). The TCR originated in a human donor in good health (CMV status not recorded). Some clones in this sample may be carry-over from other donors' samples. The DNA of the CDR3 is TGTGCCAGCAGCTTGGGCAGGGAGAGCTCCTACGAGCAGTACTTC. Translation: CASSLGRESSYEQYF. Full variable domain (rest looked up from reference TRBV7-2 and TRBJ2-7): GAGVSQSPSNKVTEKGKDVELRCDPISGHTALYWYRQSLGQGLEFLIYFQGNSAPDKSGLPSDRFSAERTGGSVSTLTIQRTQQEDSAVYLCASSLGRESSYEQYFGPGTRLTVT.